This T cell receptor beta chain comes out of a study of Ad26.COV2.S vaccination and SARS-CoV-2 variants (dated by TCRdb to the early 2020s). About the investigation overall: Donors in the vaccine arm were drawn from COV1001, a multicentre, randomized, double-blind, placebo-controlled phase I-IIa trial testing Ad26.COV2.S in healthy adults. Ad26.COV2.S was administered intramuscularly at a dose of 5x10^10 or 1x10^11 viral particles, either as one shot or as two shots given 56 days apart. TCRbeta repertoire sequencing served as the tool for gauging how specific and how broad the SARS-CoV-2-reactive T cell receptors were following Ad26.COV2.S vaccination. The TCR-sequenced set comprised about 32 samples: about 19 Ad26.COV2.S vaccine recipients, 5 placebo recipients and 8 SARS-CoV-2 convalescent individuals. Trial participants were randomized into five groups of five, in which low-dose or high-dose Ad26.COV2.S was given once or twice, or placebo was given on both occasions. Investigators remained blinded to trial group allocation during experiments and outcome assessment. What the research found in general, with its limitations: The study was not powered to compare responses between vaccine doses or regimens. It was noted by the authors that total T cell responses may have been underestimated by the TCR breadth and depth analyses. Higher spike-specific TCR breadth was observed in Ad26.COV2.S recipients than in placebo recipients (P = 0.0014). Vaccine and placebo recipients had similar non-spike TCR breadth, a finding consistent with the vaccine containing only spike. After vaccination, substantial breadth of spike-specific CD8+ and CD4+ T cell responses was reported.

The treatment or condition label corresponds to: over 15 received Ad26.COV2.S at low or high dose, single or two shots; about 5 received placebo; per-sample allocation not given. Repertoires of vaccine and placebo recipients were sequenced from samples taken on day 63 after the first injection. Between 29 July and 7 August 2020, Cohort 1b enrolled about 27 adults aged 18-55 years at one site in Boston, USA. As a vaccine, Ad26.COV2.S was a replication-incompetent adenovirus type 26 vector that expressed a prefusion-stabilized SARS-CoV-2 spike protein derived from the original Wuhan strain. Including cysteine and phenylalanine, the CDR3 has 13 amino acids. Only the CDR3 DNA stays, 39 bases, in frame from base 1. At the junction V is shortened by 0 bases and J by 2 bases, with 4 bases in between. The germline V gene supplies CDR1 SGHRS and CDR2 YFSETQ. Comments on this clone: Its specific antigen is unknown. Base quality data are lacking; no much larger clone is found one base away.

The immunoSEQ Assay was used to sequence TCRbeta CDR3 regions. After extraction, genomic DNA underwent amplification by bias-controlled multiplex PCR, followed by high-throughput sequencing. The published analysis was carried out like this. To quantify the absolute abundance of every unique TCRbeta CDR3 region, sequences were collapsed and filtered. T cell fraction was estimated by normalizing TCRbeta template counts to usable DNA, which was measured by amplifying reference genes present in all nucleated cells. Repertoire TCRs were annotated as SARS-CoV-2-specific when V gene, CDR3 amino acid sequence and J gene were exactly matched to a known reactive TCR set. The reference SARS-CoV-2 TCR set was obtained from MIRA and was filtered for enrichment in COVID-19-positive ImmuneCODE repertoires, whereby public or cross-reactive TCRs were removed. Using the MIRA antigens, annotated TCRs were further analysed by specific ORF or by position within an ORF. Breadth was defined as the number of annotated unique rearrangements divided by the total number of unique productive rearrangements, and depth was defined as the summed frequency of the annotated unique rearrangements. Two-sided Wilcoxon rank-sum tests were used to compare TCR breadth between groups. TCRdb carries this immuneACCESS record with in-frame sequences only. Its versions omit some clonotypes, under half of them owing to an unresolved V gene in the studies checked, with the rest unexplained. Clonal size and the V and J genes are those of that table, whereas D and trimming came from the DNA. For this sample the table gives around 340,000 clones, of which roughly 89% were detected only once. The ten biggest clones cover around 4.5% of the sample.

The sequence links TRBV5-1 to TRBJ2-3, with the identity of the D gene unclear. The source material was peripheral blood, sampled in a trial of Ad26.COV2.S vaccine versus placebo. The sequence was collected from a person between 18 and 65 years old who received the Ad26.COV2.S COVID-19 vaccine or a placebo. The bases read TGCGCCAGCAGCTTGGGTCCCACAGATACGCAGTATTTT. It encodes CASSLGPTDTQYF.